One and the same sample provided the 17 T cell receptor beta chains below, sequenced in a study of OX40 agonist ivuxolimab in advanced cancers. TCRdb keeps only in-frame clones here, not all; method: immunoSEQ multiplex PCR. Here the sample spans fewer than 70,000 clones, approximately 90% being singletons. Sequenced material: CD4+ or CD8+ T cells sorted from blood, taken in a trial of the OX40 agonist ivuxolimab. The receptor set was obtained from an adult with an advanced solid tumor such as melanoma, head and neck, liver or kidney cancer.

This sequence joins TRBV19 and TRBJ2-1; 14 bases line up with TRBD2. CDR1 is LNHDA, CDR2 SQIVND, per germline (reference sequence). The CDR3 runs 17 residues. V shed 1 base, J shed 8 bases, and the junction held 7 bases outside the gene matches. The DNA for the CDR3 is TGTGCCAGTAGTATAGGAATAGGACTAGCGGGAGGTCATGAGCAGTTCTTC. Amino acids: CASSIGIGLAGGHEQFF.

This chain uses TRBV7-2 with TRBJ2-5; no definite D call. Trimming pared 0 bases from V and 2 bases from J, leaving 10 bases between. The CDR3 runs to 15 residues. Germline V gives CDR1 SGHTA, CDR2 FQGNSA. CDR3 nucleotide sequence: TGTGCCAGCAGCTTAGCGGGAAACCCACAAGAGACCCAGTACTTC. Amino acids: CASSLAGNPQETQYF.

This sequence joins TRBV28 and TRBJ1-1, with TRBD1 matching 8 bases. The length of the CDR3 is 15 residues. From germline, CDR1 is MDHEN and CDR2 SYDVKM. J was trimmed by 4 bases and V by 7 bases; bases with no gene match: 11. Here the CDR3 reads CASIIRQGLSTEAFF. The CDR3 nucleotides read TGTGCCAGCATCATCCGACAGGGGCTATCCACTGAAGCTTTCTTT.

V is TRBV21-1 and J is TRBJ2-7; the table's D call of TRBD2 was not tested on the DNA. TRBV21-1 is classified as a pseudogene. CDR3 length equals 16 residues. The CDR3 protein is CASSKEEASLSYEQYF. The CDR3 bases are TGTGCCAGCAGCAAAGAGGAGGCGAGCCTCTCCTACGAGCAGTACTTC.

CDR3 amino acids: CASRRNTGEQAFF. CDR3 DNA: TGTGCCAGCAGGAGAAATACAGGGGAGCAAGCTTTCTTT. This chain joins TRBV6-5 and TRBJ1-1; 7 bases line up with TRBD1. Germline-derived CDR1 and CDR2 are MNHEY and SVGAGI. J lost 9 bases, V lost 6 bases, and 10 bases had no gene match. The CDR3 runs to 13 residues.

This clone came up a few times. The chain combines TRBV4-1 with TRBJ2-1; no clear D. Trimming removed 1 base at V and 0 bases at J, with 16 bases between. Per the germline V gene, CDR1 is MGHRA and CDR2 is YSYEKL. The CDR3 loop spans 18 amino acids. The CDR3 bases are TGCGCCAGCAGCCAAGTTGATATGGGTATCATCTCCTACAATGAGCAGTTCTTC. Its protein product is CASSQVDMGIISYNEQFF.

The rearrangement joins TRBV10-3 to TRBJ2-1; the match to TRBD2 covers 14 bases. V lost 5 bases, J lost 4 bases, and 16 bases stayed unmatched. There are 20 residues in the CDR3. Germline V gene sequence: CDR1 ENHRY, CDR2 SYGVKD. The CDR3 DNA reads TGTGCCATCAGTTCACGAGTGGGACTAGCGGGAGAGAAGGGGTACAATGAGCAGTTCTTC. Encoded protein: CAISSRVGLAGEKGYNEQFF.

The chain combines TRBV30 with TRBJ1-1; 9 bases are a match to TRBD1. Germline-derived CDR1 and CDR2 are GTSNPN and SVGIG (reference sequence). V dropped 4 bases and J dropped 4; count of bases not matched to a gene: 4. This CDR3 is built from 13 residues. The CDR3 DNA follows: TGTGCCTGGATACAGGGGGCTGGCACTGAAGCTTTCTTT. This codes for CAWIQGAGTEAFF.

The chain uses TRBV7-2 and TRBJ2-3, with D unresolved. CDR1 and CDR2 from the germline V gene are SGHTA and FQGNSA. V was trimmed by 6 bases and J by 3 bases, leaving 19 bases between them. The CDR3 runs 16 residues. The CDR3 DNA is TGTGCCAGCAGTCAAGACCCCTCCAGACCGACAGATACGCAGTATTTT. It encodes CASSQDPSRPTDTQYF. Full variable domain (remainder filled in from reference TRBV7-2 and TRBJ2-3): GAGVSQSPSNKVTEKGKDVELRCDPISGHTALYWYRQSLGQGLEFLIYFQGNSAPDKSGLPSDRFSAERTGGSVSTLTIQRTQQEDSAVYLCASSQDPSRPTDTQYFGPGTRLTVL.

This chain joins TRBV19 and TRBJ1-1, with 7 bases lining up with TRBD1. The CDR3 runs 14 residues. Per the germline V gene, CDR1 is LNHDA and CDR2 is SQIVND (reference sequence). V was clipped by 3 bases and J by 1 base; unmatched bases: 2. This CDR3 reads CASSMRDRNTEAFF. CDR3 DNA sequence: TGTGCCAGTAGTATGCGGGACAGGAACACTGAAGCTTTCTTT.

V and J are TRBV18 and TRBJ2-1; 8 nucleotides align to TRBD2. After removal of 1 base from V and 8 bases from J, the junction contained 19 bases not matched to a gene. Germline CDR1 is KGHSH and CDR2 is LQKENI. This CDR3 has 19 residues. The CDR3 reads CASSPLPPQGPGGVHEQFF. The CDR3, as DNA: TGTGCCAGCTCACCACTCCCTCCGCAGGGCCCCGGGGGGGTGCATGAGCAGTTCTTC.

CDR3 sequence (DNA): TGTGCCAGCAGCTTGACAGGGTACACCGGGGAGCTGTTTTTT. Translating gives CASSLTGYTGELFF. This chain uses TRBV5-4 with TRBJ2-2, with D perhaps TRBD1 (6 bases). Germline loops: CDR1 SGHNT, CDR2 YYREEE (reference sequence). CDR3 length: 14 residues. The V gene lost 1 base and the J gene lost 3 bases, with 7 bases spanning the gap.

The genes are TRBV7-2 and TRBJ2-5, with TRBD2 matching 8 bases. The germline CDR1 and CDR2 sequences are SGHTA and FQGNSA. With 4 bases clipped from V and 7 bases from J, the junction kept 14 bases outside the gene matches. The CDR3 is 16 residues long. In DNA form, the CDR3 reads TGTGCCAGCAGCTCCCCGCAGGGTAGCGGGGTCATGACCCAGTACTTC. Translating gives CASSSPQGSGVMTQYF.

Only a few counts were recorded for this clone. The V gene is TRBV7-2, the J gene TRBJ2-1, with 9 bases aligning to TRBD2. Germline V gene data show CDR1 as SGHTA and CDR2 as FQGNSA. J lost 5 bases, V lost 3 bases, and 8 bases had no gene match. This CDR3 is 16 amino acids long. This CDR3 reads CASSFLLAGPNNEQFF. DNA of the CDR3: TGTGCCAGCAGCTTCCTTCTAGCGGGGCCAAACAATGAGCAGTTCTTC.

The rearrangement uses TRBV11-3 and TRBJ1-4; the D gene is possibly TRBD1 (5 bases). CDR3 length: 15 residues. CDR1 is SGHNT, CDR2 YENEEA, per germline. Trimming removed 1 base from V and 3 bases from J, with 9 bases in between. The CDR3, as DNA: TGTGCCAGCAGCTTAGGTGCGGGGCCTAATGAAAAACTGTTTTTT. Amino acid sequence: CASSLGAGPNEKLFF.

The CDR3 here is CASSQGPSMNTGELFF. The CDR3 bases are TGTGCCAGCAGCCAAGGACCCTCGATGAACACCGGGGAGCTGTTTTTT. The rearrangement joins TRBV4-2 to TRBJ2-2; D uncertain. CDR3 size: 16 residues. V lost 1 base, J lost 1 base, and 10 bases lay in between. The germline gives CDR1 LGHNA, CDR2 YNFKEQ.

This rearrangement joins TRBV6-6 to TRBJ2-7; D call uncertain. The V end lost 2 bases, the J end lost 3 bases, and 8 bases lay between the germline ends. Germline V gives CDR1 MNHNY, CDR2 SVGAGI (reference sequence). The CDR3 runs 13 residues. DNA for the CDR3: TGTGCCAGCAGTTACGGCCCCCGCTACGAGCAGTACTTC. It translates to CASSYGPRYEQYF.